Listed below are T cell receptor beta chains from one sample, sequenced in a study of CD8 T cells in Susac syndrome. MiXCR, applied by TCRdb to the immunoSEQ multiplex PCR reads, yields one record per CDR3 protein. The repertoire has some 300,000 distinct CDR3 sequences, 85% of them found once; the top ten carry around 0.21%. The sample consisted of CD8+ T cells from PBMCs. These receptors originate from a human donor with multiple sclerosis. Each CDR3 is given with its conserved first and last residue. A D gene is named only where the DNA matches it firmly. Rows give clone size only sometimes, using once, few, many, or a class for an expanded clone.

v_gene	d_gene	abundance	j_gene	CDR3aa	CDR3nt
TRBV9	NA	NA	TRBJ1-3	CASSADGHSGNTIYF	TGTGCCAGCAGCGCCGACGGCCACTCTGGAAACACCATATATTTT
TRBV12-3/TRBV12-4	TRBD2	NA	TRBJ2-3	CASSRLAGGPLDTQYF	TGTGCCAGCAGTAGACTAGCGGGAGGGCCTTTGGATACGCAGTATTTT
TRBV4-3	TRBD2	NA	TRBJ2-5	CASSRITSGKETQYF	TGCGCCAGCAGCCGAATAACTAGCGGGAAAGAGACCCAGTACTTC
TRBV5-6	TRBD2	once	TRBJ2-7	CASSPIGPNGRAGYEQYF	TGTGCCAGCAGCCCAATTGGGCCTAACGGGAGGGCCGGGTACGAGCAGTACTTC
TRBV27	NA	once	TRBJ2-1	CASSFTPYNEQFF	TGTGCCAGCAGTTTCACCCCTTACAATGAGCAGTTCTTC
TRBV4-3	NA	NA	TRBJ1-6	CASSQDSMFGSSPLHF	TGCGCCAGCAGCCAAGATTCGATGTTCGGATCTTCACCCCTCCACTTT
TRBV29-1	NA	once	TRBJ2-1	CSVEDPGSSYNEQFF	TGCAGCGTTGAAGATCCAGGGAGCTCCTACAATGAGCAGTTCTTC
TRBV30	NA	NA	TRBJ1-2	CAWSMGGRGYTF	TGTGCCTGGAGTATGGGGGGGCGCGGCTACACCTTC
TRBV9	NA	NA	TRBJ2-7	CASSVDAGPYEQYF	TGTGCCAGCAGCGTAGATGCGGGTCCGTACGAGCAGTACTTC
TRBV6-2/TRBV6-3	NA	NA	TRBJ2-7	CASSFNPLYEQYF	TGTGCCAGCAGTTTCAACCCATTATACGAGCAGTACTTC
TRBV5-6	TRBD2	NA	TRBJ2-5	CASSGPVGGETQYF	TGTGCCAGCAGTGGCCCCGTGGGGGGGGAGACCCAGTACTTC
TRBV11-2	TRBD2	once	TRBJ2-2	CASSLISGLAGVSGGIGELFF	TGTGCCAGCAGCTTGATTTCGGGACTAGCGGGAGTGTCGGGGGGCATAGGGGAGCTGTTTTTT
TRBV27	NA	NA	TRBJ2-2	CASSPVRLNTGELFF	TGTGCCAGCAGCCCCGTCCGGTTAAACACCGGGGAGCTGTTTTTT
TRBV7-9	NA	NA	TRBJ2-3	CASSLAPPITDTQYF	TGTGCCAGCAGCTTAGCTCCGCCTATCACAGATACGCAGTATTTT
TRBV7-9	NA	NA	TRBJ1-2	CASSLDMVPRHYTF	TGTGCCAGCAGCTTAGATATGGTGCCCCGGCACTACACCTTC
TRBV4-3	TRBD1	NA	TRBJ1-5	CASSQDRAGGINQPQHF	TGCGCCAGCAGCCAAGATCGGGCAGGGGGCATCAATCAGCCCCAGCATTTT
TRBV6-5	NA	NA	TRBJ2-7	CASSYGRRSLTWQYF	TGTGCCAGCAGTTACGGCAGGCGCTCCCTCACGTGGCAGTACTTC
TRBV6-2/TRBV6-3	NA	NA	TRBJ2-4	CASSRNTGGLAKNIQYF	TGTGCCAGCAGTCGTAATACCGGTGGCCTAGCCAAAAACATTCAGTACTTC
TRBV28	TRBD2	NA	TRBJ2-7	CASSPRLAGRSYEQYF	TGTGCCAGCAGCCCTCGGCTAGCGGGGCGCTCCTACGAGCAGTACTTC
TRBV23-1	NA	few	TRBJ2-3	CASSQSSGRKARGSTDTQYF	TGCGCCAGCAGTCAATCGAGCGGTCGGAAAGCTCGTGGGTCCACAGATACGCAGTATTTT
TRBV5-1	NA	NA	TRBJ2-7	CASSFGRTAYEQYF	TGCGCCAGCAGCTTTGGCCGGACAGCCTACGAGCAGTACTTC
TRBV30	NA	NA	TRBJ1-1	CAWRVSTGLSMNTEAFF	TGTGCCTGGAGGGTTTCGACAGGATTAAGCATGAACACTGAAGCTTTCTTT
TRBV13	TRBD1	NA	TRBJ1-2	CASSLSGQSYGYTF	TGTGCCAGCAGCCTATCGGGACAGTCCTATGGCTACACCTTC
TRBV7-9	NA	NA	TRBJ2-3	CASSPPTSASTDTQYF	TGTGCCAGCAGCCCACCTACTAGTGCAAGCACAGATACGCAGTATTTT
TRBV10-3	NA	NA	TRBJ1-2	CAISESGTQAANYGYTF	TGTGCCATCAGTGAGTCCGGGACCCAGGCGGCCAACTATGGCTACACCTTC
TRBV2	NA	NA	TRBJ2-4	CASSERLYLAKNIQYF	TGTGCCAGCAGTGAACGGCTGTATTTAGCCAAAAACATTCAGTACTTC
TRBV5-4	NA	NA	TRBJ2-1	CASSWKGLFPPLF	TGTGCCAGCAGCTGGAAGGGTCTGTTCCCCCCGCTCTTC
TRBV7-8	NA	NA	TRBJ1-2	CASSPYTGSNYGYTF	TGTGCCAGCAGCCCATACACAGGGTCTAACTATGGCTACACCTTC
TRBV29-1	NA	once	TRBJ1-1	CSVQIMNTEAFF	TGCAGCGTTCAGATCATGAACACTGAAGCTTTCTTT
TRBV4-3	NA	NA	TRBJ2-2	CASSQDSRGAGELFF	TGCGCCAGCAGCCAAGACAGCCGAGGAGCCGGGGAGCTGTTTTTT
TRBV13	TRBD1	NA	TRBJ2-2	CASSSFIQGARTGELFF	TGTGCCAGCAGCTCTTTCATTCAGGGGGCGCGCACCGGGGAGCTGTTTTTT
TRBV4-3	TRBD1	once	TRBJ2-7	CASSQRFEGTGPGEQYF	TGCGCCAGCAGCCAAAGGTTCGAGGGGACAGGGCCGGGGGAGCAGTACTTC
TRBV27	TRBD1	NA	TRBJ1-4	CASREGQNEKLFF	TGTGCCAGCAGAGAGGGACAGAATGAAAAACTGTTTTTT
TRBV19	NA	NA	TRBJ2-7	CASSSQRASYEQYF	TGTGCCAGTAGTTCCCAGCGGGCCTCCTACGAGCAGTACTTC
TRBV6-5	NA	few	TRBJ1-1	CASSSRPGLLSDTEAFF	TGTGCCAGCAGTTCGAGGCCGGGTTTGCTCTCGGACACTGAAGCTTTCTTT
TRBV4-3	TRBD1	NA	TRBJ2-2	CASSQEDRRLTGELFF	TGCGCCAGCAGCCAAGAGGACAGGAGACTCACCGGGGAGCTGTTTTTT
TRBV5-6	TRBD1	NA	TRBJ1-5	CASSLEGQGDQPQHF	TGTGCCAGCAGCTTGGAGGGACAGGGGGATCAGCCCCAGCATTTT
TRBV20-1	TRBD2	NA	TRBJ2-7	CSASRWREIHEQYF	TGCAGTGCTAGCCGTTGGCGGGAGATCCACGAGCAGTACTTC
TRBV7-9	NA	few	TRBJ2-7	CASSPTRGASYEQYF	TGTGCCAGCAGCCCTACCCGCGGGGCGTCCTACGAGCAGTACTTC
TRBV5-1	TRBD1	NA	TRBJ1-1	CASSPTNRGNTEAFF	TGCGCCAGCAGCCCGACAAACAGGGGAAACACTGAAGCTTTCTTT
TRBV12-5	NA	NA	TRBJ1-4	CASGDPQEIREKLFF	TGTGCTAGTGGGGATCCCCAGGAGATTAGGGAAAAACTGTTTTTT
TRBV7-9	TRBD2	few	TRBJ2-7	CASSLGPSASGREYEQYF	TGTGCCAGCAGCTTAGGCCCCTCAGCTAGCGGGAGAGAATACGAGCAGTACTTC
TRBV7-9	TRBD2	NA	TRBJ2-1	CASSQSGRALFEQFF	TGTGCCAGCAGCCAAAGCGGGAGGGCCCTGTTTGAGCAGTTCTTC
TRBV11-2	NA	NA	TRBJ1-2	CASSCHRVHPRDINEHYGYTF	TGTGCCAGCAGCTGCCACAGGGTCCACCCCCGAGACATCAACGAACACTATGGCTACACCTTC
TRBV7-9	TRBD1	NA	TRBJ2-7	CASSLANHFTGDYEQYF	TGTGCCAGCAGCTTAGCCAACCACTTCACAGGGGACTACGAGCAGTACTTC
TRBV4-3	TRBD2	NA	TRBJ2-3	CASSQDEAGGIADTQYF	TGCGCCAGCAGCCAAGATGAAGCGGGAGGGATTGCAGATACGCAGTATTTT
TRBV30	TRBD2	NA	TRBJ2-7	CAWTLLRTSGRVEQYF	TGTGCCTGGACCCTTCTTAGGACTAGCGGGAGGGTTGAGCAGTACTTC